The next 17 T cell receptor beta chains were all read from a single sample in a study of T-cell memory formation after mild COVID-19. From the 5' RACE reads, TCRdb called clonotypes with MiXCR, one entry per CDR3 protein. The table lists 350,000 to 500,000 distinct CDR3 sequences, more than 20% of them singletons. Sample: PBMCs or a T cell subset sorted from them (not recorded which). These receptors all stem from an adult woman who had mild COVID-19 (a few samples of this study predate the infection). Cell type and time point are not known.

Worth noting for this clonotype: The junction and the germline gene differ at one end; a read error may be behind it. The rearrangement links TRBV6-5 to TRBJ1-2, with D perhaps matching TRBD1 (6 bases). This CDR3 comprises 13 residues. Germline V CDR1 and CDR2: MNHEY, SVGAGI. The CDR3 reads CASNLRPQGTSHF. CDR3 coding DNA: TGTGCCAGCAACCTAAGGCCCCAGGGGACGTCCCATTTC.

This chain links TRBV5-1 with TRBJ1-4, with 7 bases identical to TRBD1. V dropped 3 bases and J dropped 6; count of bases not matched to a gene: 14. Germline V gene lookup returns CDR1 SGHRS and CDR2 YFSETQ. The length of the CDR3 is 17 residues. This chain's CDR3 is CASSSRNRGRFDEKLFF. DNA of the CDR3: TGCGCCAGCAGCTCCCGTAACAGGGGACGGTTTGATGAAAAACTGTTTTTT.

The chain employs TRBV24-1 and TRBJ1-5; no definite D call. The CDR3 is 12 amino acids. Per the germline V gene, CDR1 is KGHDR and CDR2 is SFDVKD. Between the trimmed V and J ends, which lost 3 bases and 9 bases, there was a span of 8 bases. The DNA for the CDR3 is TGTGCCACCAGTGATCCAATAGGGCCCCAGCATTTT. This gives the protein CATSDPIGPQHF.

The chain recombines TRBV4-1 with TRBJ1-6, with D hard to call. V lost 1 base, J lost 7 bases, and 17 bases lay in between. Per germline, CDR1 MGHRA and CDR2 YSYEKL. This CDR3 has 17 residues. CDR3 bases: TGCGCCAGCAGCCAAGGCCCCCCGCGGGCTTTAAATTCACCCCTCCACTTT. Amino acid sequence: CASSQGPPRALNSPLHF.

This clonotype was seen just once. This chain joins TRBV6-5 and TRBJ2-7, with D possibly TRBD2 on 5 matching bases. CDR1 MNHEY and CDR2 SVGAGI come from the germline V gene. Trimming removed 1 base at V and 0 bases at J, with 10 bases between. The CDR3 loop spans 15 amino acids. CDR3 in DNA: TGTGCCAGCAGTTACTTAGGACGGGACTCCTACGAGCAGTACTTC. This gives the protein CASSYLGRDSYEQYF.

This chain links TRBV27 with TRBJ2-4; perhaps TRBD2 as D (5 bases). Trimming left V 4 bases short and J 4 bases short, with 11 bases between. This CDR3 is 14 amino acids long. Germline V gene data show CDR1 as MNHEY and CDR2 as SMNVEV (reference sequence). As DNA, the CDR3 is TGTGCCAGCAGTTCGGGGTTCAGGAAAAACATTCAGTACTTC. This translates into CASSSGFRKNIQYF.

This clonotype was seen more than once but under ten times. The V gene is TRBV20-1, the J gene TRBJ2-5; D uncertain. Germline CDR1 and CDR2: DFQATT and SNEGSKA (reference sequence). This CDR3 has 12 amino acids. V was clipped by 1 base and J by 3 bases, with 6 bases between them. As DNA, the CDR3 is TGCAGTGCTAGAGGTCGTAAAGAGACCCAGTACTTC. It translates to CSARGRKETQYF.

This clonotype appeared a few times. The chain joins TRBV7-9 to TRBJ2-2; D gene uncertain. The CDR3 consists of 11 residues. The V end was cut by 10 bases, the J end by 7 bases, with 10 bases between. Germline-derived CDR1 and CDR2 are SEHNR and FQNEAQ (reference sequence). CDR3 residues: CATGSGGELFF. DNA for the CDR3: TGTGCCACAGGATCGGGCGGGGAGCTGTTTTTT.

This rearrangement joins TRBV2 to TRBJ1-2; a possible D gene is TRBD1 (5 bases). The CDR3 spans 13 residues. The V and J ends lost 8 bases and 2 bases respectively, with 12 bases between them. Germline CDR1 reads SNHLY; CDR2 reads FYNNEI. CDR3 sequence (DNA): TGTGCCAGCGGTATGAGACAGAACTATGGCTACACCTTC. Translation: CASGMRQNYGYTF.

The V and J genes are TRBV7-8 and TRBJ2-2; 10 nucleotides agree with TRBD2. The CDR3 spans 16 residues. Germline V gives CDR1 SGHVS, CDR2 FQNEAQ. The junction had 5 bases not matched to a gene; V was cut back by 4 bases and J by 3 bases. CDR3 protein: CASSSLAGGYTGELFF. CDR3 in DNA: TGTGCCAGCAGCTCCTTAGCGGGAGGTTACACCGGGGAGCTGTTTTTT.

This clonotype has just a few counts. This sequence joins TRBV5-1 and TRBJ2-2; D gene uncertain. Germline values: CDR1 SGHRS, CDR2 YFSETQ. V lost 0 bases and J 0 bases, leaving 6 bases between the germline ends. The CDR3 extends over 15 amino acids. The chain's CDR3 is CASSLGPANTGELFF. CDR3 sequence (DNA): TGCGCCAGCAGCTTGGGTCCGGCGAACACCGGGGAGCTGTTTTTT.

V gene TRBV7-9 combines with J gene TRBJ2-2; D tentatively fits TRBD1 or TRBD2 (5 bases each). The germline V gene has CDR1 SEHNR and CDR2 FQNEAQ (reference sequence). The CDR3 length is 14 residues. V lost 1 base and J lost 4, with 7 bases in between. The CDR3 loop reads CASSLDGATGELFF. Written as DNA, the CDR3 is TGTGCCAGCAGCTTAGACGGGGCCACCGGGGAGCTGTTTTTT.

The chain combines TRBV9 with TRBJ2-7, with 9 bases lining up with TRBD1. V trimming: 3 bases; J trimming: 2 bases; junction bases outside the gene matches: 3. Germline values: CDR1 SGDLS, CDR2 YYNGEE. This CDR3 has 14 residues. CDR3 loop: CASSGTGAPYEQYF. CDR3 DNA: TGTGCCAGCAGCGGGACAGGGGCACCCTACGAGCAGTACTTC.

The chain has TRBV6-2 or TRBV6-3 and TRBJ2-2; D possibly matches TRBD1 or TRBD2 (6 bases each). This CDR3 comprises 17 residues. The V gene's germline CDR1 is MNHEY and CDR2 SVGEGT. Trimming shortened V by 0 bases and J by 3 bases, and 14 bases separated the two germline ends. The CDR3 sequence: CASSYSFLEGDTGELFF. As DNA, the CDR3 is TGTGCCAGCAGTTACTCGTTTTTGGAGGGGGACACCGGGGAGCTGTTTTTT.

The chain uses TRBV7-9 and TRBJ2-3; TRBD1 matches 7 bases. The trim removed 3 bases at V and 8 bases at J, leaving 14 bases unmatched. Germline V gives CDR1 SEHNR, CDR2 FQNEAQ (reference sequence). This CDR3 spans 16 amino acids. The CDR3 region has the DNA TGTGCCAGCAGCTTCGGACAGGTGACCCCGTTGGGTACGCAGTATTTT. It is translated as CASSFGQVTPLGTQYF. Using reference TRBV7-9 and TRBJ2-3 for the parts outside the CDR3, the full variable domain is DTGVSQNPRHKITKRGQNVTFRCDPISEHNRLYWYRQTLGQGPEFLTYFQNEAQLEKSRLLSDRFSAERPKGSFSTLEIQRTEQGDSAMYLCASSFGQVTPLGTQYFGPGTRLTVL.

In DNA form, the CDR3 reads TGTGCCAGCAGCCACGACTCAGGGAACACTGAAGCTTTCTTT. Translating it yields CASSHDSGNTEAFF. The rearrangement links TRBV4-2 to TRBJ1-1; D is uncertain. This CDR3 comprises 14 residues. The germline gives CDR1 LGHNA, CDR2 YNFKEQ. V lost 3 bases and J lost 1, with 9 bases in between.

The rearrangement joins TRBV7-9 to TRBJ2-3; 8 bases line up with TRBD2. Trimming took 7 bases from V and 5 from J; bases not matched to a gene: 8. Per the germline V gene, CDR1 is SEHNR and CDR2 is FQNEAQ (reference sequence). This CDR3 spans 14 amino acids. This CDR3 reads CASTYSGVEDTQYF. The CDR3 DNA reads as TGTGCCAGCACCTATAGCGGGGTTGAAGATACGCAGTATTTT.